Listed below are T cell receptor beta chains from one sample, sequenced in a study of shared clonotypes between healthy human individuals. This table comes from immunoSEQ multiplex PCR, and its TCRdb copy is limited to in-frame clones, with some not included. The table includes millions of clones, approximately 92% detected once. Sequencing was done on a sample of naive CD4+ T cells sorted from blood. These receptor sequences come from a young man in good health. CDR3s include the opening cysteine and the closing phenylalanine or tryptophan. D genes are given only for firm matches.

>TRBD1|TRBJ1-4|TRBV5-1
CASSSGQGEWSNEKLFF
TGCGCCAGCAGTTCCGGACAGGGCGAATGGAGTAATGAAAAACTGTTTTTT
>.|TRBJ2-7|TRBV29-1
CSVEQGPPYEQYF
TGCAGCGTTGAGCAGGGCCCCCCCTACGAGCAGTACTTC
>.|TRBJ2-1|TRBV28
CASSWGPYNEQFF
TGTGCCAGCAGTTGGGGGCCCTACAATGAGCAGTTCTTC
>.|TRBJ1-4|TRBV10-3
CAISEGTSNEKLFF
TGTGCCATCAGTGAGGGGACTTCTAATGAAAAACTGTTTTTT
>TRBD1|TRBJ2-7|TRBV28
CASSSKGQGVGEQYF
TGTGCCAGCAGTTCGAAAGGACAGGGGGTAGGCGAGCAGTACTTC
>TRBD2|TRBJ2-1|TRBV18
CASSRTSGSQGEQFF
TGTGCCAGCTCTCGGACTAGCGGGAGTCAGGGTGAGCAGTTCTTC
>.|TRBJ2-1|TRBV25-1
CASSEPAMDEQFF
TGTGCCAGCAGTGAACCTGCTATGGATGAGCAGTTCTTC
>.|TRBJ2-7|TRBV7-9
CASSSDYSYEQYF
TGTGCCAGCAGCTCGGACTACTCCTACGAGCAGTACTTC
>.|TRBJ2-5|TRBV28
CASSLERIQETQYF
TGTGCCAGCAGTTTAGAACGCATCCAAGAGACCCAGTACTTC
>.|TRBJ1-5|TRBV6-1
CASTTGTLVNQPQHF
TGTGCCAGCACCACAGGGACCTTGGTCAATCAGCCCCAGCATTTT
>.|TRBJ2-3|TRBV7-2
CASSLGFTDTQYF
TGTGCCAGCAGCTTAGGTTTCACAGATACGCAGTATTTT
>.|TRBJ2-7|TRBV7-2
CASSLNPAGYTDF
TGTGCCAGCAGCTTAAATCCTGCGGGGTACACGGACTTC
>.|TRBJ1-3|TRBV9
CASSPGVGNTIYF
TGTGCCAGCAGCCCCGGAGTTGGAAACACCATATATTTT
>.|TRBJ2-3|TRBV4-1
CASSYRPLQGVVTDTQYF
TGCGCCAGCAGCTACCGACCTTTACAGGGAGTGGTAACAGATACGCAGTATTTT
>.|TRBJ2-1|TRBV28
CASSLLENEQFF
TGTGCCAGCAGTTTGCTAGAAAATGAGCAGTTCTTC
>.|TRBJ2-3|TRBV29-1
CSLRPPSAPPDTQYF
TGCAGCCTGAGGCCCCCGAGCGCCCCTCCAGATACGCAGTATTTT
>TRBD1|TRBJ2-5|TRBV9
CASSGTGGAQTQYF
TGTGCCAGCAGCGGGACAGGGGGCGCGCAGACCCAGTACTTC
>TRBD2|TRBJ2-2|TRBV2
CASSGESGKRTGELFF
TGTGCCAGCAGTGGGGAGAGCGGGAAGCGGACCGGGGAGCTGTTTTTT